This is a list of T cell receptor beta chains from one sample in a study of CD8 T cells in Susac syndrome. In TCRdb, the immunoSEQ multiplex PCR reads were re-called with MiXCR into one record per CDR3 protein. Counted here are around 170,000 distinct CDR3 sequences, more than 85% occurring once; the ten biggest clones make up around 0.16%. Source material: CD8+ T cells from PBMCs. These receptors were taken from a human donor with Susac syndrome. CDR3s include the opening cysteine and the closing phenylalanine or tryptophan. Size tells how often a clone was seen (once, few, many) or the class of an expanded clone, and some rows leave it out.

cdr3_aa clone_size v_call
CASSMGGYEQYF . TRBV19
CASSARGMKNTEAFF . TRBV9
CASREGLARTDTQYF . TRBV2
CASSLERAPNEKLFF . TRBV7-9
CASSSTEGPRAEQYF . TRBV12-3/TRBV12-4
CASREGTGFTDTQYF . TRBV6-6
CAWSVRLEVGYTF once TRBV30
CASSQEWTRSIQYF . TRBV4-1
CASSSGRASSYEQYF . TRBV7-3
CASSIDPTTGELFF . TRBV5-6
CASSSGGQGSYGYTF . TRBV27
CASSLDSPRGDNQPQHF . TRBV7-7
CASSPPDRFDSYNEQFF . TRBV28
CASSPHIGPYNEQFF . TRBV5-1
CSARDTGGLVQYF . TRBV20-1
CASSAGTEEEINYGYTF . TRBV19
CSVEITAGGYNEQFF . TRBV29-1
CASSQDRGLFLETQYF . TRBV3-1
CASSEEMGSYEQYF . TRBV2
CASSVDHNNEQFF . TRBV9
CASSQVQGSYNEQFF . TRBV4-1
CASSSLGEGGTQYF . TRBV3-1
CASSPRQDYNEQFF . TRBV19
CAIKSGIDEQYF once TRBV10-3
CSAPQGHTQYF . TRBV20-1
CASSPYTGPNTEAFF once TRBV9
CTSSQDEGLAGRRNGANVLTF . TRBV1
CAITGQSNTEAFF . TRBV10-3
CASSLGLGETQYF few TRBV3-1
CASSREGLVPEQFF once TRBV28
CASSVSGGAVNEQFF once TRBV9
CASSQGHGLGVETQYF . TRBV4-1
CASSHLGTGGSGANVLTF once TRBV12-3/TRBV12-4
CSASTLAGETQYF . TRBV20-1
CATSLRQGYYEQYF . TRBV15
CASSYVRPASGANVLTF . TRBV6-5
CASRGDRAQETQYF . TRBV5-4
CASSLDGLKETQYF . TRBV5-1
CASNSGTEEGEQYF . TRBV25-1
CASRGNGRVQETQYF . TRBV5-1
CASSQSIDRGNSPLHF . TRBV23-1
CASPPDTVETNTEAFF . TRBV5-1
CASSLGTSGHQETQYF . TRBV11-2
CASSFLTQGANYNEQFF . TRBV13
CAWKAGEKLFF . TRBV30
CASSQPRDRGTYEQYF . TRBV12-3/TRBV12-4
CSARGINEAFF . TRBV20-1
CASSEAQGTSYEQYF . TRBV2
CASSDIERENSSNYGYTF once TRBV2
CASSQAGGRNYEQYF . TRBV3-1
CASSVGGNYNEQFF . TRBV9
CASSVRETEETQYF . TRBV25-1
CASSPLTENTEAFF . TRBV9
CSARDLAEETQYF . TRBV20-1
CASSIAGGMNTGELFF . TRBV19
CASSFATEETQYF . TRBV5-1